The clone carrying this T cell receptor (beta chain) occurred a few times. This sample is part of a study of blood T cell repertoires in COVID-19. Germline V gene sequence: CDR1 LGHNA, CDR2 YNFKEQ. V was clipped by 5 bases and J by 5 bases; unmatched bases: 9. The CDR3 is 16 amino acids. The repertoire was sequenced with immunoSEQ multiplex PCR; TCRdb's copy has only in-frame clones and lacks some. Here the sample spans 120,000 or so clones, 80% to 90% being singletons. This chain joins TRBV4-2 and TRBJ1-4; 9 bases are shared with TRBD1. This receptor was taken from a woman aged 55-75 years with acute or convalescent COVID-19. What was sequenced was peripheral blood. CDR3 protein: CASSTSGTGFNEKLFF. Written as DNA, the CDR3 is TGTGCCAGCAGCACCTCCGGGACAGGGTTCAATGAAAAACTGTTTTTT.